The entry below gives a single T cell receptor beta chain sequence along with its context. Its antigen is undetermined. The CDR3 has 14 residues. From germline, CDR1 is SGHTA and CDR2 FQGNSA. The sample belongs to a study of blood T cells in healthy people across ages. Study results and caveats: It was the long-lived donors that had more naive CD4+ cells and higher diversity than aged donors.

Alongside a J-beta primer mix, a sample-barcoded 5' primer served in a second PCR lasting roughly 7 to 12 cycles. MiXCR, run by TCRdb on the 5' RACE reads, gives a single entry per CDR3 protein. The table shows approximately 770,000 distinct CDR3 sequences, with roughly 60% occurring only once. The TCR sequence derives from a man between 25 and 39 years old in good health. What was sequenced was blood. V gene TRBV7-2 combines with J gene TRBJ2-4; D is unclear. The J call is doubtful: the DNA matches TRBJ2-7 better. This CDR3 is CASSQIDVAYEQYF. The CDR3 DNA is TGTGCCAGCAGCCAAATTGACGTCGCCTACGAGCAGTACTTC.